This T cell receptor (beta chain) is from a study of regulatory T cells in long-lasting Graves disease listed by TCRdb under 2021. At the level of the whole study: To count as having persistent Graves' disease, a patient had to have received antithyroid drug treatment for over 5 years with TSH receptor autoantibodies remaining persistently positive. Patients with persistent Graves' disease were compared with patients with newly diagnosed Graves' disease using TCR sequencing and RNA sequencing of peripheral blood. The study took place in China and was registered as a clinical trial. TCR sequencing covered around 13 persistent and about 20 newly diagnosed Graves' disease patients, 33 samples in total. Antithyroid drugs had been taken for around 9.8 years on average by persistent Graves' disease patients in the clinical cohort.

Study-wide findings and limitations: More public clonotypes were shared among persistent patients (2,741) than among newly diagnosed patients (roughly 1,000). TRBV28, TRBJ1-2 and TRBJ2-5 were preferentially used in persistent disease, while TRBV20-1 and TRBJ2-1 were favored in newly diagnosed disease. Sequencing and analysis were limited to the TCR beta chain. The authors acknowledged the small sample size as a limitation that may reduce accuracy. Lower TCR Shannon entropy and fewer highly expanded clones were observed in persistent Graves' disease patients than in newly diagnosed patients, which suggested clonal expansion. The study examined only peripheral blood because the primary lesion, thyroid tissue, could not be accessed.

According to the germline V gene, CDR1 reads MDHEN and CDR2 reads SYDVKM. The CDR3 measures 13 amino acids from cysteine to phenylalanine. CDR3 DNA is the only sequence kept; it has 39 bases, read in frame from the first base. V loses 7 bases of germline sequence and J loses 1 base, and the interval between the two ends is 10 bases. Library prep was done by multiplex PCR. Sequencing took place on an Illumina HiSeq 4000. To build TCR beta libraries, CDR3 regions were amplified by Arm-PCR using iRepertoire HTBI primers. Before sequencing, the PCR products underwent gel purification. The study's own analysis went as follows. Gene usage analysis of CDR3 amino acid clonotypes relied on the 60 or so TRBV and around 13 TRBJ segments identified across samples. COPE and FqMerger were used to merge filtered high-quality paired reads into contigs. Contigs were aligned with BLAST to IMGT TRBV, TRBD and TRBJ reference genes, and CDR3 was defined per IMGT. Clonotypes above 0.1% frequency were classified as highly expanded clones. Repertoire diversity was measured by Shannon entropy, and V-J evenness by the Gini coefficient. A clonotype was considered public if more than one individual shared it. TCRdb redid the processing of the public reads, applying fastp at Q25 and MiXCR, and retained in-frame beta chains. Under each unique CDR3 protein, matching rows form one entry showing the most common genes and DNA. The V and J calls come from TCRdb's annotation, not from the publication. In all, the sample holds around 400,000 distinct CDR3 sequences, and around a quarter of those were seen once. In total, the top ten clones hold around 24% of the sample.

This clonotype appeared many times. Its specific antigen is unknown. Base qualities were left out, and no much larger clone turns up one base away. Explained via the paper, the time point label denotes: persistent/refractory GD, antithyroid drugs over 5 years with positive TRAb. RNA was extracted from PBMCs in TRIzol for both TCR sequencing and RNA sequencing. Graves' disease was diagnosed according to American Thyroid Association guidelines. Patients for the study were recruited at an endocrinology department in Xi'an, China. Each patient gave roughly 10 milliliters of peripheral blood, collected in an EDTA anticoagulant tube. Ficoll Paque Plus density gradient separation was used to isolate PBMCs, and no further T cell sorting was performed. An Agilent 2100 Bioanalyzer and agarose gel were used to check RNA quality, while a NanoDrop 2000 measured RNA concentration.

The chain is made from TRBV28 and TRBJ1-1, with the D gene uncertain. Sequencing was performed on peripheral blood mononuclear cells (PBMCs), taken when the disease was refractory, from a patient treated with antithyroid drugs. This sequence was found in a female donor with Graves disease. Here is the DNA: TGTGCCAGCACCAACCTGGGGAACACTGAAGCTTTCTTT. The resulting protein is CASTNLGNTEAFF.